The next 23 T cell receptor beta chains were all read from a single sample in a study of blood T cell repertoires in COVID-19. Clones were sequenced by immunoSEQ multiplex PCR, and TCRdb holds only the in-frame ones, with some missing. The sample carries over 100,000 clones, 70% to 90% recorded once. Input material: peripheral blood. The receptors come from a man between 40 and 49 years old with acute or convalescent COVID-19.

The V and J genes are TRBV7-2 and TRBJ1-4; 10 nucleotides line up with TRBD1. The V and J ends lost 5 bases and 8 bases, in that order; junction bases with no gene match: 8. Germline CDR1 and CDR2: SGHTA and FQGNSA. The CDR3 runs to 15 residues. CDR3 loop: CASSPDRGRGEKLFF. In nucleotides, the CDR3 is TGTGCCAGCAGCCCAGACAGGGGGCGAGGGGAAAAACTGTTTTTT.

The rearrangement uses TRBV30 and TRBJ1-2; D unresolved. This CDR3 comprises 15 residues. V lost 0 bases and J lost 7, with 18 bases in between. CDR1 GTSNPN and CDR2 SVGIG come from the germline V gene (reference sequence). CDR3 sequence reads: CAWSVPDLTRGGYTF. The CDR3 DNA follows: TGTGCCTGGAGTGTACCGGACCTTACACGGGGTGGCTACACCTTC.

The DNA of the CDR3 is TGTGCCAGCAGCCAAGCGGCCGGGTCCTACTACTATGGCTACACCTTC. The encoded protein is CASSQAAGSYYYGYTF. The gene calls are TRBV5-4 and TRBJ1-2; D remains unclear. The length of the CDR3 is 16 residues. Trimming left V 4 bases short and J 3 bases short, with 19 bases between. Germline loops: CDR1 SGHNT, CDR2 YYREEE (reference sequence).

The chain carries TRBV24-1 and TRBJ1-2, with 7 bases aligning to TRBD1. This CDR3 comprises 14 residues. Unmatched junction bases numbered 7, after V lost 3 bases and J lost 7 bases. Germline V gene data show CDR1 as KGHDR and CDR2 as SFDVKD. The CDR3 DNA follows: TGTGCCACCAGTGATCGGAACCACAGGGGTGGCTACACCTTC. This codes for CATSDRNHRGGYTF.

CDR3 sequence (DNA): TGTGCCAGCAGCATTGGACAGGGGGAGCAGTTCTTC. It encodes CASSIGQGEQFF. The V call is TRBV11-3, the J call TRBJ2-1; 9 bases line up with TRBD1. There are 12 residues in the CDR3. The germline V gene has CDR1 SGHNT and CDR2 YENEEA. Trimming cost V 5 bases and J 10 bases; bases outside gene matches: 3.

V usage is TRBV6-5 and J usage is TRBJ1-2; D possibly corresponds to TRBD1 (6 bases). Trimming pared 7 bases from V and 3 bases from J, leaving 18 bases between. The CDR3 is 15 residues long. CDR1 MNHEY and CDR2 SVGAGI come from the germline V gene. The CDR3 loop is CASNIAQDRHYGYTF. The CDR3 DNA sequence: TGTGCCAGCAACATCGCCCAGGACAGACACTATGGCTACACCTTC.

The V call is TRBV19, the J call TRBJ2-5; 8 bases are a match to TRBD1. The CDR3 is 17 residues long. Germline CDR1 and CDR2: LNHDA and SQIVND (reference sequence). The J segment lost 2 bases and the V segment lost 1 base, leaving 9 bases of the junction unmatched. In DNA form, the CDR3 reads TGTGCCAGTAGTATAGGACCGGGACAGGCCAAACAAGAGACCCAGTACTTC. Protein sequence: CASSIGPGQAKQETQYF. The complete variable domain, with remaining parts taken from reference TRBV19 and TRBJ2-5, reads DGGITQSPKYLFRKEGQNVTLSCEQNLNHDAMYWYRQDPGQGLRLIYYSQIVNDFQKGDIAEGYSVSREKKESFPLTVTSAQKNPTAFYLCASSIGPGQAKQETQYFGPGTRLLVL.

This clone has a single count. This chain joins TRBV28 and TRBJ1-2, with D perhaps TRBD1 (5 bases). V was shortened by 5 bases and J by 4 bases, with 11 bases between the two germline ends. The CDR3 has 13 amino acids. Germline V gene data show CDR1 as MDHEN and CDR2 as SYDVKM. In DNA form, the CDR3 reads TGTGCCAGCAGTGCTGACAGCTCCTATGGCTACACCTTC. It translates to CASSADSSYGYTF.

V and J are TRBV5-8 and TRBJ1-1; possibly TRBD1 for D (6 bases). Germline V gene lookup returns CDR1 SGHTS and CDR2 YDEGEE. This CDR3 is 14 amino acids long. Trimming removed 1 base from V and 4 bases from J, with 11 bases in between. Here the CDR3 DNA reads TGTGCCAGCAGCTTGACACAGGGCAGCACTGAAGCTTTCTTT. Translation: CASSLTQGSTEAFF.

The chain joins TRBV18 to TRBJ1-3; tentative D call: TRBD1 (6 bases). The CDR3 has 16 amino acids. With 2 bases removed from V and 4 bases from J, the gap between germline ends came to 15 bases. In germline, CDR1 is KGHSH, CDR2 LQKENI. CDR3 in amino acids: CASSPADSRGGNTIYF. The CDR3, as DNA: TGTGCCAGCTCACCAGCGGACAGCCGAGGGGGAAACACCATATATTTT.

The CDR3 spells CASSNRGDSTEAFF. The CDR3 nucleotides are TGTGCCAGCAGTAACAGGGGTGATAGCACTGAAGCTTTCTTT. The rearrangement links TRBV6-5 to TRBJ1-1; 7 bases line up with TRBD1. The germline V gene encodes CDR1 MNHEY and CDR2 SVGAGI. The CDR3 contains 14 residues. The J segment lost 4 bases and the V segment lost 5 bases, leaving 7 bases of the junction unmatched.

The chain is built from TRBV19 and TRBJ1-5; 7 bases line up with TRBD1. V gave up 6 bases and J gave up 2 bases; unmatched junction bases: 10. The CDR3 runs to 16 residues. From germline, CDR1 is LNHDA and CDR2 SQIVND (reference sequence). This CDR3 is CASRGGLTGGNQPQHF. CDR3 nucleotide sequence: TGTGCCAGTAGGGGGGGCTTAACAGGGGGCAATCAGCCCCAGCATTTT.

The chain employs TRBV27 and TRBJ1-2; maybe TRBD1 (6 bases). Germline CDR1 is MNHEY and CDR2 is SMNVEV (reference sequence). V lost 4 bases to trimming and J lost 4 bases, with 10 bases between them. The CDR3 has 13 residues. CDR3 amino acids: CASSSTGSYGYTF. In nucleotides, the CDR3 is TGTGCCAGCAGTTCTACAGGGTCCTATGGCTACACCTTC.

The chain recombines TRBV7-9 with TRBJ2-5; 11 nucleotides agree with TRBD1. The CDR3 is 15 residues long. The ends lost 5 bases at V and 5 bases at J; junction bases unmatched: 7. CDR1 and CDR2 from the germline V gene are SEHNR and FQNEAQ (reference sequence). The CDR3 protein is CASSLGQGVQETQYF. The CDR3, as DNA: TGTGCCAGCAGCCTGGGACAGGGGGTTCAGGAGACCCAGTACTTC.

The rearrangement uses TRBV10-1 and TRBJ2-2; D is perhaps TRBD1 (6 bases). The CDR3 sequence is 16 residues long. Germline V CDR1 and CDR2: WNHNN, SYGVQD (reference sequence). Deletions cut 3 bases from V and 4 bases from J, with 15 bases between. The CDR3 sequence: CASSDGVGRGTGELFF. CDR3 coding DNA: TGCGCCAGCAGTGATGGAGTGGGCAGGGGCACCGGGGAGCTGTTTTTT.

The V gene is TRBV6-6, the J gene TRBJ1-3, with D perhaps matching TRBD1 (6 bases). Trimming pared 6 bases from V and 0 bases from J, leaving 12 bases between. This CDR3 has 15 amino acids. In germline, CDR1 is MNHNY, CDR2 SVGAGI (reference sequence). As DNA, the CDR3 is TGTGCCAGCAGAAAAGACAGGAACTCTGGAAACACCATATATTTT. It specifies CASRKDRNSGNTIYF.

This chain links TRBV9 with TRBJ2-2; 13 nucleotides match TRBD2. The CDR3 contains 17 residues. Germline V gene lookup returns CDR1 SGDLS and CDR2 YYNGEE. V dropped 4 bases and J dropped 0; count of bases not matched to a gene: 3. CDR3 in amino acids: CASSPLAGGTNTGELFF. The CDR3 nucleotides read TGTGCCAGCAGCCCACTAGCGGGAGGGACGAACACCGGGGAGCTGTTTTTT.

This chain links TRBV6-5 with TRBJ2-7, with D perhaps matching TRBD1 (5 bases). Trimming shortened V by 2 bases and J by 4 bases, and 6 bases separated the two germline ends. CDR3 length equals 12 residues. CDR1 MNHEY and CDR2 SVGAGI come from the germline V gene. As DNA, the CDR3 is TGTGCCAGCAGTTACGCAGGGTACGAGCAGTACTTC. The encoded protein is CASSYAGYEQYF.

The chain recombines TRBV3-1 (or the pseudogene TRBV3-2) with TRBJ1-2, with no clear D. Germline V CDR1 and CDR2: LGHDT, YNNKEL (reference sequence). This CDR3 has 15 residues. V lost 4 bases, J lost 4 bases, and 16 bases lay in between. In DNA, the CDR3 is TGTGCCAGCAGCCCGCATGCGGATTCTACCTATGGCTACACCTTC. Protein: CASSPHADSTYGYTF.

The chain employs TRBV30 and TRBJ1-2; TRBD1 aligns across 7 bases. CDR1 is GTSNPN and CDR2 is SVGIG in the germline V gene (reference sequence). Trimming took 4 bases from V and 0 from J; bases not matched to a gene: 5. The CDR3 runs to 14 residues. Here the CDR3 reads CAWKQGLANYGYTF. In DNA form, the CDR3 reads TGTGCCTGGAAACAGGGGTTAGCTAACTATGGCTACACCTTC.

CDR3 in amino acids: CASSLEDRVSDSGNTIYF. The CDR3 region has the DNA TGCGCCAGCAGCTTGGAGGACAGGGTGTCAGACTCTGGAAACACCATATATTTT. The chain recombines TRBV5-1 with TRBJ1-3; 8 nucleotides line up with TRBD1. Germline values: CDR1 SGHRS, CDR2 YFSETQ. The trim removed 0 bases at V and 0 bases at J, leaving 8 bases unmatched. The CDR3 sequence is 18 residues long.

V and J are TRBV6-5 and TRBJ1-2, with TRBD1 matching 7 bases. CDR3 size: 13 residues. V shed 6 bases and J 7 bases; nucleotides not matched to a gene: 8. Germline lookup yields CDR1 MNHEY and CDR2 SVGAGI. The CDR3 DNA is TGTGCCAGCAGGCGACAGGGCTTGGCTGGCTACACCTTC. Translated: CASRRQGLAGYTF.

This chain joins TRBV27 and TRBJ2-7; TRBD1 matches 7 bases. The CDR3 spans 17 residues. J lost 6 bases, V lost 4 bases, and 18 bases had no gene match. Germline CDR1 reads MNHEY; CDR2 reads SMNVEV (reference sequence). In nucleotides, the CDR3 is TGTGCCAGCAGTTCGCTACTTGGACAGGTATTATTTGGCGAGCAGTACTTC. Protein product: CASSSLLGQVLFGEQYF.